Given below is one T cell receptor beta chain in context. This sample was taken from a study of T cells after yellow fever vaccination. Overall study: SMART-Seq v4 Ultra Low Input handled preparation of low-cell-number fractions.

Germline assignment: CDR1 LGHNA and CDR2 YNFKEQ. The CDR3 has 20 residues. The germline V and J ends were trimmed by 5 bases and 3 bases, with 29 bases remaining between them. Template switching with 5'RACE generated the TCR cDNA and added a universal primer site and UMIs. Each CDR3 protein is one row after TCRdb ran MiXCR on the 5' RACE reads. The sample has about 180,000 distinct CDR3 sequences, approximately 6.2% seen once. The sequencing here drew on CD4+ T cells sorted from PBMCs, taken on the day of the first yellow fever vaccination. This sequence originates from a man between 18 and 35 years old who received the YFV17D yellow fever vaccine. The V and J genes are TRBV4-2 and TRBJ2-1, with D perhaps matching TRBD1 or TRBD2 (5 bases each). The CDR3 reads CASSELTPTRGPNHYNEQFF. The CDR3 nucleotides are TGTGCCAGCAGCGAACTTACCCCAACACGGGGCCCTAATCACTACAATGAGCAGTTCTTC.